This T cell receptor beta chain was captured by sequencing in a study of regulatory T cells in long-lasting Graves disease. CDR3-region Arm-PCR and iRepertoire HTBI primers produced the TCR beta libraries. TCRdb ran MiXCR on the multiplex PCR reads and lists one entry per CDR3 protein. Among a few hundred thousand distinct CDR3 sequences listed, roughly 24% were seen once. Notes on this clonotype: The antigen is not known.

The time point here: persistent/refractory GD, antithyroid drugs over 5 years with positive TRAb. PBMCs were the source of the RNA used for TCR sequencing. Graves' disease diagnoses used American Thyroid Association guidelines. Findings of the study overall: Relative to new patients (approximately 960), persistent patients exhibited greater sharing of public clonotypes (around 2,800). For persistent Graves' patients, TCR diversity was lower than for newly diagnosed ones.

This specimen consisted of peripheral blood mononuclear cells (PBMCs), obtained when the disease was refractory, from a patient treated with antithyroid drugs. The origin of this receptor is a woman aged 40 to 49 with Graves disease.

This CDR3 reads CASTSPGWETQYF. The CDR3 DNA sequence: TGTGCCAGCACCTCGCCGGGATGGGAGACCCAGTACTTC. The chain is built from TRBV6-1 and TRBJ2-5; D is possibly TRBD2 (5 bases). V lost 7 bases to trimming and J lost 5 bases, with 14 bases between them. This CDR3 is built from 13 residues. Germline loops: CDR1 MNHNS, CDR2 SASEGT.